A single sample is the source of the 10 T cell receptor beta chains below, sequenced in a study of blood T cell repertoires in COVID-19. This table comes from immunoSEQ multiplex PCR, and its TCRdb copy is limited to in-frame clones, with some not included. Of roughly 170,000 clones in the sample, roughly 85% were seen once. The sequenced sample was PBMCs or T cells enriched from blood (not recorded which). These TCRs come from a man aged 55-75 years who had recovered from COVID-19.

The V gene is TRBV19, the J gene TRBJ1-5; possibly TRBD1 for D (5 bases). Germline CDR1 LNHDA, CDR2 SQIVND (reference sequence). The CDR3 runs 14 residues. Trimming cost V 1 base and J 5 bases, with 9 bases left between them. The CDR3 region has the DNA TGTGCCAGTAGTATAGGCTGGGGGGATCAGCCCCAGCATTTT. Protein sequence: CASSIGWGDQPQHF.

The V and J genes are TRBV29-1 and TRBJ1-2; weak D call: TRBD1 (6 bases). The V end was cut by 4 bases, the J end by 4 bases, with 13 bases between. CDR3 size: 13 residues. The germline CDR1 and CDR2 sequences are SQVTM and ANQGSEA. This chain's CDR3 is CSVVETGGYGYTF. CDR3 nucleotide sequence: TGCAGCGTTGTTGAGACAGGAGGCTATGGCTACACCTTC.

As regards this clone: Different DNA sequences within this sample yield the same CDR3. The chain has TRBV7-2 and TRBJ2-1; possible D gene TRBD2, 6 bases. The germline gives CDR1 SGHTA, CDR2 FQGNSA. The CDR3 sequence is 15 residues long. The V end lost 0 bases, the J end lost 2 bases, and 8 bases lay between the germline ends. The CDR3 sequence is CASSLASGPYNEQFF. The CDR3 DNA is TGTGCCAGCAGCTTAGCTAGCGGCCCCTACAATGAGCAGTTCTTC. The full variable domain, completed using reference TRBV7-2 and TRBJ2-1, is GAGVSQSPSNKVTEKGKDVELRCDPISGHTALYWYRQSLGQGLEFLIYFQGNSAPDKSGLPSDRFSAERTGGSVSTLTIQRTQQEDSAVYLCASSLASGPYNEQFFGPGTRLTVL.

The chain carries TRBV7-8 and TRBJ1-1; the D is unclear. CDR3 length equals 14 residues. Deletions cut 1 base from V and 6 bases from J, with 12 bases between. From germline, CDR1 is SGHVS and CDR2 FQNEAQ. This chain's CDR3 is CASSLGTGSAEAFF. As DNA, the CDR3 is TGTGCCAGCAGCTTAGGAACGGGGTCGGCTGAAGCTTTCTTT.

In this sample, this clone turned up once. The chain joins TRBV11-2 to TRBJ2-2; 7 nucleotides agree with TRBD1. The trim removed 3 bases at V and 3 bases at J, leaving 4 bases unmatched. Germline V gene data show CDR1 as SGHAT and CDR2 as FQNNGV. The CDR3 consists of 15 residues. For the CDR3, the DNA is TGTGCCAGCAGCTTGACAGGGATTCACACCGGGGAGCTGTTTTTT. It yields the protein CASSLTGIHTGELFF.

The V call is TRBV7-9, the J call TRBJ1-5; 7 nucleotides agree with TRBD1. Germline values: CDR1 SEHNR, CDR2 FQNEAQ (reference sequence). The CDR3 extends over 17 amino acids. With V trimmed by 3 bases and J by 0 bases, 8 bases remained unmatched. Written as DNA, the CDR3 is TGTGCCAGCAGCTTTATTAGCGGGACAGATAGCAATCAGCCCCAGCATTTT. This gives the protein CASSFISGTDSNQPQHF. The full variable domain, with the rest looked up from reference TRBV7-9 and TRBJ1-5, is DTGVSQNPRHKITKRGQNVTFRCDPISEHNRLYWYRQTLGQGPEFLTYFQNEAQLEKSRLLSDRFSAERPKGSFSTLEIQRTEQGDSAMYLCASSFISGTDSNQPQHFGDGTRLSIL.

The chain has TRBV5-1 and TRBJ2-2; 7 bases are shared with TRBD1. V was clipped by 4 bases and J by 1 base; unmatched bases: 4. The CDR3 has 15 residues. Germline-derived CDR1 and CDR2 are SGHRS and YFSETQ. CDR3 nucleotides: TGCGCCAGCAGCCAGGGACAGAGGAACACCGGGGAGCTGTTTTTT. Its protein product is CASSQGQRNTGELFF. Full variable domain (outside the CDR3, taken from reference TRBV5-1 and TRBJ2-2): KAGVTQTPRYLIKTRGQQVTLSCSPISGHRSVSWYQQTPGQGLQFLFEYFSETQRNKGNFPGRFSGRQFSNSRSEMNVSTLELGDSALYLCASSQGQRNTGELFFGEGSRLTVL.

This clone was seen repeatedly, ten times or more. This chain links TRBV2 with TRBJ2-7, with D perhaps matching TRBD2 (6 bases). The CDR3 sequence is 13 residues long. CDR1 and CDR2 (germline): SNHLY, FYNNEI. V was pared by 7 bases and J by 1 base, with 11 bases between. The CDR3 protein is CASIPSDSYEQYF. For the CDR3, the DNA is TGTGCCAGCATCCCTAGCGATTCCTACGAGCAGTACTTC.

This clone showed up just once. The rearrangement joins TRBV9 to TRBJ1-6; D unresolved. This CDR3 is 15 amino acids long. V was clipped by 0 bases and J by 9 bases, with 13 bases between them. Germline CDR1 is SGDLS and CDR2 is YYNGEE. The CDR3 region is CASSVAPGDGSPLHF. CDR3 nucleotide sequence: TGTGCCAGCAGCGTAGCTCCCGGGGATGGTTCACCCCTCCACTTT.

The rearrangement links TRBV6-5 to TRBJ2-3, with D perhaps matching TRBD1 (5 bases). Trimming stripped 6 bases from V and 3 bases from J, with 16 bases between. The CDR3 totals 15 residues. Germline V gene lookup returns CDR1 MNHEY and CDR2 SVGAGI. In DNA, the CDR3 is TGTGCCAGCAGACCTCCAGGGCTTCCGACAGATACGCAGTATTTT. It is translated as CASRPPGLPTDTQYF.